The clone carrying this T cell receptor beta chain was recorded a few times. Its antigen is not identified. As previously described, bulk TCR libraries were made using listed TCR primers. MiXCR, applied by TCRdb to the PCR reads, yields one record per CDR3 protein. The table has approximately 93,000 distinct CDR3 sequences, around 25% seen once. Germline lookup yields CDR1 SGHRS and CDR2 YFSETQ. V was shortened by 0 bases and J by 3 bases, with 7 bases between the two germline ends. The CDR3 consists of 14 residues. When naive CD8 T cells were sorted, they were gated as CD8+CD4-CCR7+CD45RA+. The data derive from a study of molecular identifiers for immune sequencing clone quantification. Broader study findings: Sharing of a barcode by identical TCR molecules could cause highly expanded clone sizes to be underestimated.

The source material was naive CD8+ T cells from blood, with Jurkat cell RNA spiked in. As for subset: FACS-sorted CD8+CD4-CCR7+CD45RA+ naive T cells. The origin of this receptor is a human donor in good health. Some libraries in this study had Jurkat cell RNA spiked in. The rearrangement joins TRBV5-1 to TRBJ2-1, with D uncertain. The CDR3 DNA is TGCGCCAGCAGCTTGGTTGGTCTCTACAATGAGCAGTTCTTC. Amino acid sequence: CASSLVGLYNEQFF.